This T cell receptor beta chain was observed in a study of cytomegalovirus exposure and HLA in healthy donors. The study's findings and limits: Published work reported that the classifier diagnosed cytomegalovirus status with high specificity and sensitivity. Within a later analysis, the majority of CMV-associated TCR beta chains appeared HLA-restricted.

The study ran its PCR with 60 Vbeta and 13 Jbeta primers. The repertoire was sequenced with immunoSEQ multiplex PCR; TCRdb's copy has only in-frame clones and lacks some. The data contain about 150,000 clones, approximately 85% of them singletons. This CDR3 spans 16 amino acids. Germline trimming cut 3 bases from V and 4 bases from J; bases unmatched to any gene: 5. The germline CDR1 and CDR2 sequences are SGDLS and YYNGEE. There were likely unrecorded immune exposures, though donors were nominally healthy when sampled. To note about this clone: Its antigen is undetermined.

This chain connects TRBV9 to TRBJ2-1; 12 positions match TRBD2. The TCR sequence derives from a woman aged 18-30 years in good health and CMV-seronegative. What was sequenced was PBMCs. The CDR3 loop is CASSETSGSTYNEQFF. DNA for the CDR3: TGTGCCAGCAGCGAGACTAGCGGGAGTACTTACAATGAGCAGTTCTTC.